This T cell receptor (beta chain) came from a study of T cell repertoires in aging, cancer and after chemotherapy. The wider study: Healthy donor repertoires were recorded over several months to years and showed clear clonal overlap. About 10 million TCR reads made up the full dataset. The study's findings and limits: Compared with age-matched healthy donors, untreated hematological or solid cancer patients showed higher blood TCR clonality. The repertoire data cannot show anything about immunological memory following chemotherapy.

CDR3 length: 15 residues. V trimming: 7 bases; J trimming: 3 bases; junction bases outside the gene matches: 6. From germline, CDR1 is ENHRY and CDR2 SYGVKD. As to this clonotype: The antigen is unknown.

Amplification of TCR beta used genomic DNA extracted from peripheral blood. Rearranged V-D-J TRB sequences were amplified with a mixed TRB-A/B primer pool. TCRdb reprocessed the multiplex PCR reads with MiXCR, giving one entry per CDR3 protein. The table includes more than 9,000 distinct CDR3 sequences, under 50% detected once. Sequencing was carried out using blood. This chain joins TRBV10-3 and TRBJ2-2; 9 bases map to TRBD2. The sequence came from a human donor in good health. The chain's CDR3 is CAINRGLADTGELFF. Written as DNA, the CDR3 is TGTGCCATCAACCGGGGACTAGCAGACACCGGGGAGCTGTTTTTT.